What follows are 10 T cell receptor beta chains derived from one specimen sequenced in a study of early T cells in non-severe SARS-CoV-2 infection. One entry per CDR3 protein, called by TCRdb with MiXCR from the 5' RACE reads. Counted here are 45,000 or so distinct CDR3 sequences, approximately 10% occurring once; the ten biggest clones make up 9.5% to 10%. The sequenced sample was whole blood. These receptors all stem from an adult who was a healthcare worker with PCR-confirmed SARS-CoV-2 infection or an uninfected control (not recorded which).

In this sample, this clonotype turned up many times. V and J are TRBV12-3 or TRBV12-4 and TRBJ2-3; D is uncertain. CDR3 length equals 15 residues. The V and J ends lost 1 base and 1 base respectively, with 9 bases between them. The CDR3 sequence: CASSLDTLGTDTQYF. CDR3 bases: TGTGCCAGCAGTTTAGATACCCTGGGCACAGATACGCAGTATTTT.

In its sample, this clonotype was seen many times. The chain has TRBV5-1 and TRBJ1-2; D gene ambiguous. V lost 3 bases and J lost 8, with 26 bases in between. Germline CDR1 and CDR2: SGHRS and YFSETQ. The CDR3 contains 17 residues. DNA for the CDR3: TGCGCCAGCAGCTCCCTGTGGCAGGAAGGTCAGCCTCGAGGCTACACCTTC. Its translation: CASSSLWQEGQPRGYTF.

The J gene is TRBJ1-5, the V gene TRBV4-1, with D maybe TRBD1 (6 bases). The germline V gene has CDR1 MGHRA and CDR2 YSYEKL. V lost 1 base and J 3 bases, leaving 10 bases between the germline ends. The CDR3 spans 15 residues. The CDR3 here is CASSQGRGLNQPQHF. The CDR3 DNA reads TGCGCCAGCAGCCAAGGCAGGGGACTCAATCAGCCCCAGCATTTT.

V gene TRBV20-1 combines with J gene TRBJ2-1; perhaps TRBD1 as D (6 bases). In germline, CDR1 is DFQATT, CDR2 SNEGSKA (reference sequence). The CDR3 consists of 15 residues. V was shortened by 7 bases and J by 5 bases, with 21 bases between the two germline ends. The CDR3 nucleotides read TGCAGTGGTTTACGGGACAAGGTGGAAAACAATGAGCAGTTCTTC. Translated: CSGLRDKVENNEQFF.

This clonotype has at least ten counts. This chain links TRBV7-2 with TRBJ1-2; possibly TRBD1 for D (5 bases). Trimming took off 1 base at V and 4 bases at J, with 10 bases between the two ends. Germline V gives CDR1 SGHTA, CDR2 FQGNSA. The CDR3 runs to 14 residues. This CDR3 reads CASSLEQASYGYTF. The CDR3 nucleotides read TGTGCCAGCAGCTTAGAACAGGCGAGCTATGGCTACACCTTC.

This clonotype has more than one count but fewer than ten. CDR3 sequence reads: CASRGQGGTGELFF. CDR3 nucleotide sequence: TGTGCCAGCAGAGGACAGGGGGGCACCGGGGAGCTGTTTTTT. The rearrangement joins TRBV12-3 or TRBV12-4 to TRBJ2-2; TRBD1 aligns across 10 bases. The CDR3 consists of 14 residues. Losses at the gene ends were 6 bases for V and 4 bases for J; bases not matched to a gene: 2.

This clonotype appeared a few times. The chain recombines TRBV7-6 with TRBJ2-3; 7 bases agree with TRBD1. From germline, CDR1 is SGHVS and CDR2 FNYEAQ. This CDR3 is built from 15 residues. Germline trimming cut 4 bases from V and 2 bases from J; bases unmatched to any gene: 6. The CDR3 DNA reads as TGTGCCAGCAGCTCACCACAGGGGTCCACAGATACGCAGTATTTT. Amino acid sequence: CASSSPQGSTDTQYF.

This clonotype was picked up a small number of times. This chain joins TRBV12-3 or TRBV12-4 and TRBJ1-5; D possibly corresponds to TRBD1 (5 bases). The CDR3 runs to 12 residues. Trimming shortened V by 6 bases and J by 6 bases, and 9 bases separated the two germline ends. The CDR3 DNA sequence: TGTGCCAGCAGGGGGCTTGGTCAGCCCCAGCATTTT. It codes for CASRGLGQPQHF.

In this sample, this clonotype turned up many times. The chain uses TRBV6-2 or TRBV6-3 and TRBJ2-7; a possible D gene is TRBD1 (5 bases). CDR1 and CDR2 (germline): MNHEY, SVGEGT. CDR3 length: 17 amino acids. V was pared by 4 bases and J by 5 bases, with 24 bases between. DNA for the CDR3: TGTGCCAGCAGTTCAACCGACAGTTGGTGGGGTTTGGACGAGCAGTACTTC. Translating it yields CASSSTDSWWGLDEQYF.

The V call is TRBV20-1, the J call TRBJ2-5; 9 positions match TRBD1. Germline V gene sequence: CDR1 DFQATT, CDR2 SNEGSKA (reference sequence). J was trimmed by 5 bases and V by 8 bases; bases with no gene match: 6. CDR3 length: 12 residues. CDR3 amino acids: CSHRGRGETQYF. CDR3 nucleotides: TGCAGTCACAGGGGGCGAGGCGAGACCCAGTACTTC.